Shown below are 8 T cell receptor beta chains from a single sample sequenced in a study of blood T cell repertoires in COVID-19. Repertoires were generated with immunoSEQ multiplex PCR, while TCRdb's copy carries only in-frame clones and drops some. The sample shows about 360,000 clones, 75% to 90% of them seen only once. Specimen: peripheral blood. Source of these receptors: a woman aged 60 to 75 with COVID-19, enrolled during active disease.

In this sample, this clone turned up a few times. The J gene is TRBJ1-2, the V gene TRBV5-1; D gene unclear. This CDR3 is built from 12 residues. Germline assignment: CDR1 SGHRS and CDR2 YFSETQ. Trimming took 0 bases from V and 8 from J, leaving 8 bases between them. In DNA, the CDR3 is TGCGCCAGCAGCTTGGAATACGGGGGCTACACCTTC. Protein: CASSLEYGGYTF.

The chain links TRBV7-9 to TRBJ2-7, with a weak D call TRBD1 (6 bases). The CDR3 covers 14 residues. The V end lost 4 bases, the J end lost 3 bases, and 13 bases lay between the germline ends. From germline, CDR1 is SEHNR and CDR2 FQNEAQ (reference sequence). The CDR3 bases are TGTGCCAGCAGCTCTCAACAGGACAGCTACGAGCAGTACTTC. It translates to CASSSQQDSYEQYF.

This rearrangement joins TRBV2 to TRBJ2-1; 10 nucleotides align to TRBD2. The CDR3 runs to 15 residues. The germline gives CDR1 SNHLY, CDR2 FYNNEI. V lost 10 bases to trimming and J lost 2 bases; unmatched junction nucleotides: 8. DNA of the CDR3: TGTGCCACCCGAGGGACTAGCGCCCCCTACAATGAGCAGTTCTTC. Amino acids: CATRGTSAPYNEQFF.

This chain connects TRBV27 to TRBJ2-1; 9 bases are shared with TRBD1. V lost 3 bases and J lost 4; bases outside the gene matches: 4. In germline, CDR1 is MNHEY, CDR2 SMNVEV (reference sequence). The CDR3 contains 15 residues. For the CDR3, the DNA is TGTGCCAGCAGTTTTGGGGGGACAGGGTACAATGAGCAGTTCTTC. As protein: CASSFGGTGYNEQFF.

The V gene is TRBV7-2, the J gene TRBJ2-5; D call uncertain. The CDR3 loop spans 14 amino acids. CDR1 is SGHTA and CDR2 is FQGNSA in the germline V gene. The ends were cut back, 0 bases at V and 2 bases at J, with 7 bases in the middle. CDR3 residues: CASSLAARQETQYF. In nucleotides, the CDR3 is TGTGCCAGCAGCTTAGCTGCCAGACAAGAGACCCAGTACTTC.

In this sample, this clone turned up a few times. The chain employs TRBV11-2 and TRBJ1-2; no definite D call. The V gene's germline CDR1 is SGHAT and CDR2 FQNNGV. V was trimmed by 5 bases and J by 2 bases, leaving 15 bases between them. The CDR3 totals 15 residues. CDR3 in amino acids: CASSPVRGKNYGYTF. The CDR3 DNA reads as TGTGCCAGCAGCCCGGTGAGAGGGAAGAACTATGGCTACACCTTC.

This clone was picked up one time. The J gene is TRBJ1-5, the V gene TRBV5-1; 11 bases are shared with TRBD1. The CDR3 contains 14 residues. The trim removed 3 bases at V and 7 bases at J, leaving 3 bases unmatched. CDR1 is SGHRS, CDR2 YFSETQ, per germline. The CDR3 protein is CASSSGQGGQPQHF. For the CDR3, the DNA is TGCGCCAGCAGCTCGGGACAGGGGGGACAGCCCCAGCATTTT.

This chain uses TRBV7-6 with TRBJ2-1; 11 bases match TRBD2. The V segment lost 5 bases and the J segment 9 bases; nucleotides outside the gene matches: 9. Germline V CDR1 and CDR2: SGHVS, FNYEAQ. The CDR3 is made up of 15 amino acids. The CDR3 DNA sequence: TGTGCCAGCAGCCTGACTAGCGGGGAGTACGGTGAGCAGTTCTTC. Translated, it gives CASSLTSGEYGEQFF.